The 18 T cell receptor beta chains presented below share a single source sample, sequenced in a study of cytomegalovirus exposure and HLA in healthy donors. Researchers ran the PCR with 60 Vbeta and 13 Jbeta primers. Clones were read by immunoSEQ multiplex PCR, and TCRdb kept only the in-frame ones, dropping some. The data contain roughly 120,000 clones, around four fifths of them singletons. Sequences were obtained from PBMCs. Receptors were obtained from a human donor in good health.

This clone was observed once. The junction departs from germline at one end; a sequencing error may be responsible. CDR3 in amino acids: CSSSLALGLITEAFF. Written as DNA, the CDR3 is TGTTCCAGCAGCTTAGCGCTAGGATTGATCACTGAAGCTTTCTTT. The chain combines TRBV7-9 with TRBJ1-1; D is undetermined. CDR3 length: 15 amino acids. Germline-derived CDR1 and CDR2 are SEHNR and FQNEAQ (reference sequence).

The chain employs TRBV27 and TRBJ2-5, with D possibly matching TRBD2 (6 bases). Germline assignment: CDR1 MNHEY and CDR2 SMNVEV (reference sequence). The length of the CDR3 is 17 residues. V lost 0 bases, J lost 4 bases, and 18 bases lay in between. In nucleotides, the CDR3 is TGTGCCAGCAGTTTATCTGCGGGGCTGGGGGTAGGAGAGACCCAGTACTTC. Translating gives CASSLSAGLGVGETQYF.

This chain links TRBV23-1 with TRBJ1-5, with a weak D call TRBD1 (5 bases). TRBV23-1 is designated an ORF whose function remains uncertain. V was clipped by 3 bases and J by 7 bases, with 13 bases between them. The CDR3 is 14 amino acids. Here the CDR3 DNA reads TGCGCCAGCAGTCACCCCGGGGGGGGACAGCCCCAGCATTTT. Translation gives CASSHPGGGQPQHF.

This clone has only one observation. The gene calls are TRBV11-2 and TRBJ1-5; D not resolved. The CDR3 covers 13 residues. Trimming removed 6 bases from V and 2 bases from J, with 8 bases in between. The germline CDR1 and CDR2 sequences are SGHAT and FQNNGV. The CDR3: CASSVSGNQPQHF. The CDR3 bases are TGTGCCAGCAGTGTGAGTGGCAATCAGCCCCAGCATTTT.

The rearrangement joins TRBV2 to TRBJ1-1; D possibly corresponds to TRBD1 (6 bases). Trimming removed 6 bases from V and 0 bases from J, with 8 bases in between. The CDR3 contains 13 residues. Germline lookup yields CDR1 SNHLY and CDR2 FYNNEI. CDR3 sequence: CASRGHVNTEAFF. The CDR3 bases are TGTGCCAGCAGGGGACACGTGAACACTGAAGCTTTCTTT.

The chain combines TRBV29-1 with TRBJ2-1; weak D call: TRBD2 (6 bases). CDR3 length: 13 amino acids. Germline CDR1 and CDR2: SQVTM and ANQGSEA. V was cut by 6 bases and J by 8 bases, with 17 bases left in between. CDR3 sequence reads: CSVEGPVGYEQFF. CDR3 nucleotide sequence: TGCAGCGTGGAGGGCCCCGTGGGGTATGAGCAGTTCTTC.

For this clone: The junction differs from germline at one of its ends, possibly a read error. The chain has TRBV7-9 and TRBJ1-2; maybe TRBD1 (5 bases). Germline CDR1 SEHNR, CDR2 FQNEAQ (reference sequence). The CDR3 spans 13 residues. CDR3 region: CSSSWGLNYGYTF. CDR3 nucleotides: TGTTCCAGCAGCTGGGGACTGAACTATGGCTACACCTTC.

The genes are TRBV2 and TRBJ2-3; 8 positions match TRBD2. V dropped 6 bases and J dropped 0; count of bases not matched to a gene: 5. Germline V gene data show CDR1 as SNHLY and CDR2 as FYNNEI. The CDR3 extends over 15 amino acids. DNA of the CDR3: TGTGCCAGCAGCGGGAGGGCCGGGAGCACAGATACGCAGTATTTT. This translates into CASSGRAGSTDTQYF.

This sequence joins TRBV7-9 and TRBJ2-6; D ambiguous. Germline V gene sequence: CDR1 SEHNR, CDR2 FQNEAQ (reference sequence). With 5 bases removed from V and 0 bases from J, the gap between germline ends came to 8 bases. CDR3 length: 15 residues. The CDR3: CASSQQVSGANVLTF. CDR3 DNA: TGTGCCAGCAGCCAGCAGGTCTCTGGGGCCAACGTCCTGACTTTC.

J is TRBJ1-2 and V is TRBV6-1; D is uncertain. The V gene lost 3 bases and the J gene lost 7 bases, with 27 bases spanning the gap. The CDR3 spans 18 residues. Germline V lookup: CDR1 MNHNS, CDR2 SASEGT. In DNA, the CDR3 is TGTGCCAGCAGTGATTCCGTGACCGACCCCACTCAAGGCGGTGGCTACACCTTC. Translating it yields CASSDSVTDPTQGGGYTF.

The J gene is TRBJ2-7, the V gene TRBV18, with 9 positions matching TRBD1. CDR1 KGHSH and CDR2 LQKENI come from the germline V gene. The V segment lost 3 bases and the J segment 5 bases; nucleotides outside the gene matches: 5. The CDR3 sequence is 14 residues long. CDR3 coding DNA: TGTGCCAGCTCACCGGACAGGGGCGGCGACGAGCAGTACTTC. Protein sequence: CASSPDRGGDEQYF.

V usage is TRBV9 and J usage is TRBJ2-3; TRBD1 aligns across 7 bases. From germline, CDR1 is SGDLS and CDR2 YYNGEE. J lost 3 bases, V lost 4 bases, and 11 bases had no gene match. This CDR3 has 16 residues. CDR3 loop: CASSSIRGGWTDTQYF. CDR3 coding DNA: TGTGCCAGCAGCTCCATACGAGGGGGCTGGACAGATACGCAGTATTTT. The full variable domain, rest sourced from reference TRBV9 and TRBJ2-3, is DSGVTQTPKHLITATGQRVTLRCSPRSGDLSVYWYQQSLDQGLQFLIQYYNGEERAKGNILERFSAQQFPDLHSELNLSSLELGDSALYFCASSSIRGGWTDTQYFGPGTRLTVL.

J is TRBJ2-1 and V is TRBV28; 7 nucleotides line up with TRBD1. In germline, CDR1 is MDHEN, CDR2 SYDVKM. The CDR3 sequence is 17 residues long. The J segment lost 8 bases and the V segment lost 1 base, leaving 14 bases of the junction unmatched. CDR3 sequence reads: CASSLYRDSYKGDEQFF. The CDR3 coding sequence is TGTGCCAGCAGTTTATACCGGGACAGCTACAAGGGCGATGAGCAGTTCTTC.

This clone has a count of ten or more. This rearrangement joins TRBV5-8 to TRBJ2-7, with D perhaps TRBD2 (6 bases). Germline V gene lookup returns CDR1 SGHTS and CDR2 YDEGEE. The CDR3 contains 14 residues. V shed 3 bases and J shed 5 bases, with 15 bases lying between them. As DNA, the CDR3 is TGTGCCAGCAGCTCCCGACTAGGATCCCACGAGCAGTACTTC. The encoded protein is CASSSRLGSHEQYF.

The V call is TRBV5-1, the J call TRBJ1-4; 7 positions match TRBD1. Looked up from germline, CDR1 is SGHRS and CDR2 is YFSETQ. J lost 3 bases, V lost 4 bases, and 12 bases had no gene match. The CDR3 covers 17 residues. This chain's CDR3 is CASSRRDSHGANEKLFF. The CDR3 DNA is TGCGCCAGCAGCCGCCGGGACAGCCACGGGGCTAATGAAAAACTGTTTTTT.

V is TRBV5-1 and J is TRBJ2-5; TRBD1 aligns across 8 bases. The germline CDR1 and CDR2 sequences are SGHRS and YFSETQ. CDR3 length: 18 amino acids. With 3 bases clipped from V and 2 bases from J, the junction kept 15 bases outside the gene matches. CDR3 DNA sequence: TGCGCCAGCAGCTCTCCAATTGGACAGGGTGGGCTACAAGAGACCCAGTACTTC. It is translated as CASSSPIGQGGLQETQYF.

This chain joins TRBV6-6 and TRBJ1-2; 7 bases match TRBD1. Per germline, CDR1 MNHNY and CDR2 SVGAGI (reference sequence). V shed 7 bases and J 0 bases; nucleotides not matched to a gene: 5. The CDR3 runs to 14 residues. This chain's CDR3 is CASTTDRANYGYTF. The CDR3 nucleotides are TGTGCCAGCACAACCGACAGGGCTAACTATGGCTACACCTTC.

The chain is built from TRBV4-1 and TRBJ2-2, with a weak D call TRBD1 (6 bases). Trimming left V 2 bases short and J 4 bases short, with 20 bases between. Germline CDR1 and CDR2: MGHRA and YSYEKL. This CDR3 is 18 amino acids long. The CDR3 region is CASSQRSNTGWSTGELFF. CDR3 nucleotide sequence: TGCGCCAGCAGCCAACGATCAAATACAGGGTGGAGCACCGGGGAGCTGTTTTTT.